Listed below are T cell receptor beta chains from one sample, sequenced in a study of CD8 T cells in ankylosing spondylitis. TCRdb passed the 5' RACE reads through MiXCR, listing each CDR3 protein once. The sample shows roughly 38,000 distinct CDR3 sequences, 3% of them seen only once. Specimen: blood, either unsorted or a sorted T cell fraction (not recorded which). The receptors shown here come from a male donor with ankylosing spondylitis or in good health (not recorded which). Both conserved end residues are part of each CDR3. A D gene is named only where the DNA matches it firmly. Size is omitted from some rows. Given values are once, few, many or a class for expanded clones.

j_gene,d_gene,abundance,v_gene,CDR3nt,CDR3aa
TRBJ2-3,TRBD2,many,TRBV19,TGTGCCAGGTCCCGGGGGGGCCTCACAGATACGCAGTATTTT,CARSRGGLTDTQYF
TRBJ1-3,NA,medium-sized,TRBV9,TGTGCCAGCAGTATGGGGGCAACGAGAAACACCATATATTTT,CASSMGATRNTIYF
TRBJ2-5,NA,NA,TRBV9,TGTGCCAGCAGCGTGGAGGGGGACCGGGAGACCCAGTACTTC,CASSVEGDRETQYF
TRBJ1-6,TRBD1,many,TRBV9,TGTGCCAGCAGCCTAGGGGGCTCGGATTCACCCCTCCACTTT,CASSLGGSDSPLHF
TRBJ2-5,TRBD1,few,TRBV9,TGTGCCAGCAGCGCCTGGGACAGGGGGCAAGAGACCCAGTACTTC,CASSAWDRGQETQYF
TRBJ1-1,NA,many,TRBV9,TGTGCCAGCAGCGTAGCTCCCAGCTTGAACACTGAAGCTTTCTTT,CASSVAPSLNTEAFF
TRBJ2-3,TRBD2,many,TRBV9,TGTGCCAGCAGCCCCCGAGAGAGGGGACTAGCGGGGGGGCCGGCCACAGATACGCAGTATTTT,CASSPRERGLAGGPATDTQYF
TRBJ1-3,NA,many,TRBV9,TGTGCCAGCAGCGTAGACGTTACCTCTGGAAACACCATATATTTT,CASSVDVTSGNTIYF
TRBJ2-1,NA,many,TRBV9,TGTGCCAGCAGCCTAGACAATGAGCAGTTCTTC,CASSLDNEQFF
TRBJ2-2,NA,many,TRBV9,TGTGCCAGCAGCGTTTTGTTTCAGGGCGGGGAGCTGTTTTTT,CASSVLFQGGELFF
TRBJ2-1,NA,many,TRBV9,TGTGCCAGCAGCCCCCGCGGGGCCAGCTCCTACAATGAGCAGTTCTTC,CASSPRGASSYNEQFF
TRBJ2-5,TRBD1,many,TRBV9,TGTGCCAGCAGCGTAGCTCCAGGGGGAATACAAGAGACCCAGTACTTC,CASSVAPGGIQETQYF
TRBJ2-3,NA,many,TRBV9,TGTGCCAGCAGCGCGGAGGGGGGGCAATTCGATACGCAGTATTTT,CASSAEGGQFDTQYF
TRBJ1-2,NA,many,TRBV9,TGTGCCAGCAGCCCACAACCACAGTGGGGAACAGGGAATGACTATGGCTACACCTTC,CASSPQPQWGTGNDYGYTF
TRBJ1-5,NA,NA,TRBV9,TGTGCCAGCAGCGTAGACCCGCTTCAGCAGCCCCAGCATTTT,CASSVDPLQQPQHF
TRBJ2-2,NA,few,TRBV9,TGTGCCAGCAGCGTATCGGTGGGAGGCTACACCGGGGAGCTGTTTTTT,CASSVSVGGYTGELFF
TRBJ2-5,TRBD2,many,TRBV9,TGTGCCAGCAGCGCCCTTCCTCGGGAGGGCCTTCTGGAGACCCAGTACTTC,CASSALPREGLLETQYF
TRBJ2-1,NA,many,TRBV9,TGTGCCAGCAGCGTAGGGGTAGCGAGGAGCGATAATGAGCAGTTCTTC,CASSVGVARSDNEQFF
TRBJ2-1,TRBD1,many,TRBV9,TGTGCCAGCAGCGACGCGGGACAGGGGACGGAGCAGTTCTTC,CASSDAGQGTEQFF
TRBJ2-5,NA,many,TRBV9,TGTGCCAGCAGCGTAGGAGGGTTTAGCGAGACCCAGTACTTC,CASSVGGFSETQYF
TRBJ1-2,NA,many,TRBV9,TGTGCCAGCAGCGTAGGACAGGCCCCGGGTGGCTACACCTTC,CASSVGQAPGGYTF
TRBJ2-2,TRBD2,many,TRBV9,TGTGCCAGCAGCCTGATGGGACTAGCGGGTGCCACCGGGGAGCTGTTTTTT,CASSLMGLAGATGELFF